This T cell receptor (beta chain) was identified during a study of follicular helper T cells after annual influenza vaccination. Notes on the study in general: Change in circulating plasmablasts correlated with ICOS+CD38+ cTfh clonality change.

This sample's time point: 2015-2016 season, pre-vaccination. Per time point, roughly 35-110 mL of blood was sampled. The CDR3 extends over 17 amino acids. V shed 0 bases and J shed 7 bases, with 19 bases lying between them. Germline V CDR1 and CDR2: ENHRY, SYGVKD. Repertoires were generated with immunoSEQ multiplex PCR, while TCRdb's copy carries only in-frame clones and drops some. The sample lists thousands of clones; roughly 90% were seen once. Remarks on this clone: Its antigen remains unidentified.

This material consisted of CXCR5+ CD38- circulating T follicular helper cells from blood, taken on the day of influenza vaccination. As to subset: circulating Tfh, non-naive CD4+CXCR5+PD-1+ (ICOS+CD38+ or ICOS-CD38-). This receptor was taken from an adult who received the influenza vaccine. J is TRBJ1-5 and V is TRBV10-3; D is uncertain. The chain's CDR3 is CAISESADSVSRQPQHF. In DNA form, the CDR3 reads TGTGCCATCAGTGAGTCGGCGGATTCCGTATCGAGGCAGCCCCAGCATTTT.